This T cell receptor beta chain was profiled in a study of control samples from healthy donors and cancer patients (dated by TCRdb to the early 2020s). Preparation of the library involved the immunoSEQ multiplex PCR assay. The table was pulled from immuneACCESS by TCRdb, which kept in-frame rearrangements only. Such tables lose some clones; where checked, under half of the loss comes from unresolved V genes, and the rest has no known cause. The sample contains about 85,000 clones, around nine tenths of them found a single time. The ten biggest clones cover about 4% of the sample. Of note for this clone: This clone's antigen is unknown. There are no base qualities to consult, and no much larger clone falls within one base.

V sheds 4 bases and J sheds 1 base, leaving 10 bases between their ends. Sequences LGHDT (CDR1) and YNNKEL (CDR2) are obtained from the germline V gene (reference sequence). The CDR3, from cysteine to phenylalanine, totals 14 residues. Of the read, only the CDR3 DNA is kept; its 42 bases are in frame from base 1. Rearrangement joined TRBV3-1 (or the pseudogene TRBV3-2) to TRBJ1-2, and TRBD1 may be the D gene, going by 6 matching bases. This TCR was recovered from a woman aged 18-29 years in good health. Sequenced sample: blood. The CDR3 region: CASSLKGGNYGYTF. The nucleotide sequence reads TGTGCCAGCAGCCTGAAAGGGGGTAACTATGGCTACACCTTC.